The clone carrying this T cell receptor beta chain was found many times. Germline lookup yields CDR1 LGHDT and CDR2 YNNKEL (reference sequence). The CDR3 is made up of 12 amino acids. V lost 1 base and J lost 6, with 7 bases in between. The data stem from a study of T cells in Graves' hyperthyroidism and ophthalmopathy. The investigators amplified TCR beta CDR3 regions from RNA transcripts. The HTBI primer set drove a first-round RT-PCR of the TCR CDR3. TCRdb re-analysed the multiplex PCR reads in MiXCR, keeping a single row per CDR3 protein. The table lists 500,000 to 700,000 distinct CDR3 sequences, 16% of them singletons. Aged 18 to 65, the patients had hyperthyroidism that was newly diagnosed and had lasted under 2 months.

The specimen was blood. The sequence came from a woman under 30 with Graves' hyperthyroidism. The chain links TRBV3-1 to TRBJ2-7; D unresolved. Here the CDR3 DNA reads TGTGCCAGCAGCCAAGCCATATCCGAGCAGTACTTC. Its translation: CASSQAISEQYF.